Presented here are 14 T cell receptor beta chains from one specimen sequenced in a study of regulatory T cells in long-lasting Graves disease. According to the study, TCR beta libraries were built with iRepertoire HTBI primers and CDR3-region Arm-PCR. TCRdb passed the multiplex PCR reads through MiXCR, listing each CDR3 protein once. This table has roughly 220,000 distinct CDR3 sequences, 18% appearing once. As for time point: newly diagnosed GD, antithyroid drugs for less than 3 months. The TCR library used RNA extracted from PBMCs. The material was peripheral blood mononuclear cells (PBMCs), obtained at new diagnosis, from a patient treated with antithyroid drugs. Receptors originate from a female donor with Graves disease.

Worth noting for this clonotype: It may be a read error: a sequence one base away is much more abundant. The chain joins TRBV20-1 to TRBJ2-1; D may be TRBD2 (5 bases). The CDR3 is 15 amino acids. Germline V lookup: CDR1 DFQATT, CDR2 SNEGSKA (reference sequence). V lost 1 base, J lost 8 bases, and 18 bases lay in between. The CDR3 nucleotides are TGCAGTGCTAGAGCTGGGGAGCGGTCTAGGGATGAGCAGTTCTTC. Translation gives CSARAGERSRDEQFF.

In the case of this clonotype: The CDR3 end shows no conserved phenylalanine or tryptophan, and so a read error is likely. The chain recombines TRBV6-5 with TRBJ2-3; 9 bases match TRBD1. The CDR3 is 14 residues long. From germline, CDR1 is MNHEY and CDR2 SVGAGI. Germline trimming cut 4 bases from V and 1 base from J; bases unmatched to any gene: 0. The CDR3 bases are TGTGCCAGCAGTTGGGACAGGGGCACAGATACGCAGTATCTT. Encoded protein: CASSWDRGTDTQYL.

The J gene is TRBJ2-5, the V gene TRBV15; D tentatively fits TRBD1 or TRBD2 (5 bases each). Deletions cut 0 bases from V and 3 bases from J, with 11 bases between. Per germline, CDR1 LNHNV and CDR2 YYDKDF (reference sequence). The CDR3 spans 15 residues. CDR3 amino acids: CATSRDLGTEETQYF. CDR3 coding DNA: TGTGCCACCAGCAGAGATCTCGGGACCGAAGAGACCCAGTACTTC.

In its sample, this clonotype was seen many times. V usage is TRBV28 and J usage is TRBJ1-2; 11 nucleotides agree with TRBD1. The CDR3 sequence is 17 residues long. Trimming cost V 4 bases and J 14 bases; bases outside gene matches: 21. Germline V CDR1 and CDR2: MDHEN, SYDVKM. This CDR3 reads CASSSPWDVSRTGGWTF. In nucleotides, the CDR3 is TGTGCCAGCAGTTCCCCGTGGGACGTTAGTCGGACAGGGGGCTGGACCTTC.

In regard to this clonotype: A read error likely explains this, since a far larger clone differs by one base. This sequence joins TRBV3-1 and TRBJ2-1, with D hard to call. The length of the CDR3 is 12 residues. Trimming left V 3 bases short and J 10 bases short, with 10 bases between. Germline CDR1 reads LGHDT; CDR2 reads YNNKEL (reference sequence). This CDR3 reads CASSQAHYEQFF. In DNA form, the CDR3 reads TGTGCCAGCAGCCAGGCCCACTACGAGCAGTTCTTC.

This clonotype was seen repeatedly, ten times or more. The junction and the germline gene differ at one end; a read error may be behind it. The CDR3 protein is CASSLNWAYQETQYF. The CDR3 nucleotides are TGCGCCAGCAGCTTGAATTGGGCCTACCAAGAGACCCAGTACTTC. The rearrangement links TRBV9 to TRBJ2-5; the D is unclear. Germline V CDR1 and CDR2: SGDLS, YYNGEE. The CDR3 totals 15 residues.

V and J are TRBV5-4 and TRBJ2-5, with no clear D. The CDR3 is 15 residues long. V lost 0 bases to trimming and J lost 3 bases, with 12 bases between them. The V gene's germline CDR1 is SGHNT and CDR2 YYREEE (reference sequence). CDR3 nucleotide sequence: TGTGCCAGCAGCTTGGCGGCAGGCCGTGAAGAGACCCAGTACTTC. Translated: CASSLAAGREETQYF. The full variable domain, rest sourced from reference TRBV5-4 and TRBJ2-5, is ETGVTQSPTHLIKTRGQQVTLRCSSQSGHNTVSWYQQALGQGPQFIFQYYREEENGRGNFPPRFSGLQFPNYSSELNVNALELDDSALYLCASSLAAGREETQYFGPGTRLLVL.

In its sample, this clonotype was seen a few times. The genes are TRBV18 and TRBJ1-5, with D unclear. V was clipped by 1 base and J by 5 bases, with 15 bases between them. The CDR3 loop spans 16 amino acids. Per germline, CDR1 KGHSH and CDR2 LQKENI. CDR3: CASSPRRPPRDQPQHF. CDR3 in DNA: TGTGCCAGCTCACCACGGCGTCCGCCTCGCGATCAGCCCCAGCATTTT.

The sample holds many counts of this clonotype. The J gene is TRBJ1-1, the V gene TRBV11-2; 8 bases match TRBD1. Germline CDR1 SGHAT, CDR2 FQNNGV. The CDR3 covers 16 residues. With V trimmed by 5 bases and J by 3 bases, 11 bases remained unmatched. The CDR3 coding sequence is TGTGCCAGCAGCGCTACCCGGACAGGGTCGGACACTGAAGCTTTCTTT. This translates into CASSATRTGSDTEAFF.

This clonotype came up many times. The chain has TRBV4-1 and TRBJ2-1; 8 bases align to TRBD1. The V segment lost 3 bases and the J segment 6 bases; nucleotides outside the gene matches: 13. Germline V gene lookup returns CDR1 MGHRA and CDR2 YSYEKL. This CDR3 is 17 amino acids long. As DNA, the CDR3 is TGCGCCAGCAGCCATGATGGGTGGACAGGGCAAGGCAATGAGCAGTTCTTC. It translates to CASSHDGWTGQGNEQFF.

This clonotype was observed at least ten times. The chain combines TRBV20-1 with TRBJ1-2; a weak D match, TRBD1 (5 bases). The V gene lost 5 bases and the J gene lost 4 bases, with 17 bases spanning the gap. Germline V gives CDR1 DFQATT, CDR2 SNEGSKA (reference sequence). This CDR3 spans 14 amino acids. The CDR3 region is CSAPQGGHRYGYTF. Written as DNA, the CDR3 is TGCAGTGCTCCCCAGGGAGGACACCGCTATGGCTACACCTTC.

This clonotype was detected many times. This rearrangement joins TRBV11-2 to TRBJ2-7; 7 bases are shared with TRBD2. V shed 4 bases, J shed 6 bases, and the junction held 3 bases outside the gene matches. The V gene's germline CDR1 is SGHAT and CDR2 FQNNGV. The CDR3 loop spans 12 amino acids. As DNA, the CDR3 is TGTGCCAGCAGCTATGGCGGGGGCGAGCAGTACTTC. Protein sequence: CASSYGGGEQYF.

This clonotype occurred many times. This chain joins TRBV12-3 or TRBV12-4 and TRBJ1-2; D might be TRBD1 (5 bases). The CDR3 sequence is 12 residues long. V was clipped by 4 bases and J by 5 bases, with 8 bases between them. CDR3 bases: TGTGCCAGCAGTTGGACACCGTATGGCTACACCTTC. Translating gives CASSWTPYGYTF.

A remark on this clonotype: A much larger clone differs by one base, so this may be a read error. The chain links TRBV28 to TRBJ1-1, with D possibly matching TRBD1 (6 bases). Trimming took off 5 bases at V and 9 bases at J, with 16 bases between the two ends. The CDR3 covers 13 residues. The germline CDR1 and CDR2 sequences are MDHEN and SYDVKM. CDR3 residues: CASSEPTGQKAFF. Written as DNA, the CDR3 is TGTGCCAGCAGTGAACCGACGGGACAAAAAGCTTTCTTT. Together with reference TRBV28 and TRBJ1-1, the CDR3 gives the full variable domain: DVKVTQSSRYLVKRTGEKVFLECVQDMDHENMFWYRQDPGLGLRLIYFSYDVKMKEKGDIPEGYSVSREKKERFSLILESASTNQTSMYLCASSEPTGQKAFFGQGTRLTVV.